This TCR beta chain was found in a study of blood T cell repertoires in COVID-19. Turning to the study itself: The analysed material was cDNA or gDNA that came from T cells, B-cell-depleted T cells, or PBMCs.

Original processing notes: From reference gene primer amplification, estimates of nucleated cell counts were derived. Generated by immunoSEQ multiplex PCR, the TCRdb table keeps only in-frame clones and is missing some. V, J and clone size derive from that table, while D and trimming were established from the DNA sequence. The data hold 180,000 or so clones, with less than 85% observed a single time. The sequence was obtained from a man aged 50-60 years who had recovered from COVID-19. Sequencing input: peripheral blood.

The CDR3 spells CASSVGRLAGGRSETQYF. The CDR3 DNA is TGTGCCAGCAGCGTAGGGAGGCTAGCGGGAGGGAGGTCGGAGACCCAGTACTTC. The rearrangement uses TRBV9 and TRBJ2-5, with 12 positions matching TRBD2. In germline, CDR1 is SGDLS, CDR2 YYNGEE. The CDR3 is made up of 18 amino acids. The ends lost 0 bases at V and 5 bases at J; junction bases unmatched: 11. The full variable domain, with the rest looked up from reference TRBV9 and TRBJ2-5, is DSGVTQTPKHLITATGQRVTLRCSPRSGDLSVYWYQQSLDQGLQFLIQYYNGEERAKGNILERFSAQQFPDLHSELNLSSLELGDSALYFCASSVGRLAGGRSETQYFGPGTRLLVL.